A selection of T cell receptor beta chains follows, all from one sample in a study of shared clonotypes between healthy human individuals. Data came from immunoSEQ multiplex PCR; TCRdb stores just in-frame clones and leaves some out. The sample consists of 1.5 million to 2.5 million clones, over 85% of them appearing once. The source material was naive CD8+ T cells sorted from blood. The receptors stem from a man aged 18 to 30 in good health. Each CDR3 is given with its conserved first and last residue. A D gene is named only where the DNA matches it firmly. Some rows have no size entry. The others give once, few or many, or a class for an expanded clone.

clone size	D gene	V gene	J gene	CDR3 DNA	CDR3 protein
NA	NA	TRBV5-4	TRBJ1-1	TGTGCCAGCAGCTTGGGAAAGAACACTGAAGCTTTCTTT	CASSLGKNTEAFF
NA	NA	TRBV5-4	TRBJ2-7	TGTGCCAGCAGGCGGGACGGGCGAGGGCCGAGGTACGAGCAGTACTTC	CASRRDGRGPRYEQYF
NA	NA	TRBV19	TRBJ2-5	TGTGCCAGTAGCCTTGACGCGGTTGGGGAGACCCAGTACTTC	CASSLDAVGETQYF
NA	NA	TRBV11-2	TRBJ2-4	TGTGCCAGCAGCTTTGACCCAGCCACAATTCAGTACTTC	CASSFDPATIQYF
NA	NA	TRBV5-6	TRBJ2-7	TGTGCCAGCAGCTCGTCGGACGTGGGGGAGCAGTACTTC	CASSSSDVGEQYF
once	TRBD2	TRBV6-5	TRBJ2-5	TGTGCCAGCAGTTACGGCGGGGGGCCGCGGGAGACCCAGTACTTC	CASSYGGGPRETQYF
NA	TRBD2	TRBV7-9	TRBJ2-2	TGTGCCAGCAGCCCCGGGACTAGCGGGACCAGCGCGAACACCGGGGAGCTGTTTTTT	CASSPGTSGTSANTGELFF
once	NA	TRBV7-9	TRBJ2-1	TGTGCCAGCAGCCTCGGACAGAACGGCGGGAATGAGCAGTTCTTC	CASSLGQNGGNEQFF
NA	TRBD1	TRBV27	TRBJ2-1	TGTGCCAGCAGTTTATCGACAGGGGGCGCGTGGAATGAGCAGTTCTTC	CASSLSTGGAWNEQFF
NA	TRBD1	TRBV2	TRBJ2-7	TGTGCCAGCAGTGATACAGGGGCAAGGTCATACGAGCAGTACTTC	CASSDTGARSYEQYF
NA	NA	TRBV30	TRBJ1-6	TGTGCCTGGAGTGTACTCCAGGGTGTGTCCTATAATTCACCCCTCCACTTT	CAWSVLQGVSYNSPLHF
NA	NA	TRBV28	TRBJ1-3	TGTGCCAGCAGTCTAGACAGCGTACGTGGAAACACCATATATTTT	CASSLDSVRGNTIYF
NA	NA	TRBV7-6	TRBJ2-7	TGTGCCAGCAGCGGGGACAGCGGGGAGCAGTACTTC	CASSGDSGEQYF
NA	NA	TRBV9	TRBJ2-7	TGTGCCAGCAGCAGGGGGAGCCGCTACGAGCAGTACTTC	CASSRGSRYEQYF
NA	TRBD1	TRBV7-9	TRBJ1-1	TGTGCCAGCACCGAGACGACAGGGGTCCCTGAAGCTTTCTTT	CASTETTGVPEAFF
NA	TRBD1	TRBV7-2	TRBJ2-7	TGTGCCAGCAGCCCGGGACAGAGTGGCCACGAGCAGTACTTC	CASSPGQSGHEQYF
NA	TRBD1	TRBV7-3	TRBJ2-1	TGTGCCAGCAGCCTAGGGGGCCATGAGCAGTTCTTC	CASSLGGHEQFF
NA	NA	TRBV6-1	TRBJ2-7	TGTGCCAGCAGTGAAGGGGTCACCCGCTACGAGCAGTACTTC	CASSEGVTRYEQYF
once	TRBD2	TRBV27	TRBJ2-1	TGTGCCAGCACGACTAGCGGGAGGGAGCACAATGAGCAGTTCTTC	CASTTSGREHNEQFF
NA	NA	TRBV29-1	TRBJ2-7	TGCAGCGTTGAGGGGGCCAGCCCGTCCTCCTACGAGCAGTACTTC	CSVEGASPSSYEQYF
NA	NA	TRBV28	TRBJ1-2	TGTGCCAGCAGCCCAGGGTCCTATGGCTACACCTTC	CASSPGSYGYTF
NA	NA	TRBV11-3	TRBJ2-5	TGTGCCAGCAGTCGCGGACCGGGACTTCAAGAGACCCAGTACTTC	CASSRGPGLQETQYF
NA	NA	TRBV30	TRBJ1-2	TGTGCCTGGAGTTTGTTCCAGGAGAATAACTATGGCTACACCTTC	CAWSLFQENNYGYTF
NA	NA	TRBV28	TRBJ1-2	TGTGCCAGCAGTTTAGGCGGAAACTATGGCTACACCTTC	CASSLGGNYGYTF
NA	NA	TRBV7-2	TRBJ1-1	TGTGCCAGCAGCTTAGGAAGGGGCTATGAAGCTTTCTTT	CASSLGRGYEAFF
NA	TRBD2	TRBV9	TRBJ2-3	TGTGCCAGCAGCGCCATACAGGCGGGAGGTCCCTATTTT	CASSAIQAGGPYF
NA	TRBD2	TRBV11-2	TRBJ2-3	TGTGCCAGCAGCATCGAGTGGGTTGGAACTAGCGGGAGCACAGATACGCAGTATTTT	CASSIEWVGTSGSTDTQYF
NA	TRBD2	TRBV5-4	TRBJ2-1	TGTGCCAGCAGCTTGGCACGGCGGGAGTCCCACAATGAGCAGTTCTTC	CASSLARRESHNEQFF
NA	NA	TRBV4-2	TRBJ2-3	TGTGCCAGCAGCCAAGTCGAGGGGTTCCCCACAGATACGCAGTATTTT	CASSQVEGFPTDTQYF
NA	NA	TRBV5-1	TRBJ2-7	TGCGCCAGCAGCTCGACAGAGTCCTACGAGCAGTACTTC	CASSSTESYEQYF
NA	TRBD1	TRBV5-1	TRBJ2-7	TGCGCCAGCAGCTTCCGGGACAGAGTCCCCTACGAGCAGTACTTC	CASSFRDRVPYEQYF
NA	TRBD1	TRBV2	TRBJ2-7	TGTGCCAGCAGTGACCAGGGGGTGAGCTACGAGCAGTACTTC	CASSDQGVSYEQYF
NA	NA	TRBV6-6	TRBJ1-2	TGTGCCAGCAGTTACGAGCGGGAGAATGATGGCTACACCTTC	CASSYERENDGYTF
NA	TRBD2	TRBV7-6	TRBJ2-5	TGTGCCAGCAGCTTAGGGGGAACGGGGGGGCCTGAGACCCAGTACTTC	CASSLGGTGGPETQYF
NA	NA	TRBV4-1	TRBJ2-2	TGCGCCAGCAGCTTCAGGGACACCGGGGAGCTGTTTTTT	CASSFRDTGELFF
NA	NA	TRBV28	TRBJ1-4	TGTGCCAGCAGTTTACAGGGGTCCACTAATGAAAAACTGTTTTTT	CASSLQGSTNEKLFF
NA	NA	TRBV29-1	TRBJ1-2	TGCAGCGGCGGACCCATCGCCTGGGGCCAGGATGGCTACACCTTC	CSGGPIAWGQDGYTF
NA	NA	TRBV30	TRBJ2-1	TGTGCCTGGAGCGGGACCCGCTCCTACAATGAGCAGTTCTTC	CAWSGTRSYNEQFF
NA	NA	TRBV27	TRBJ1-1	TGTGCCAGCAGTTTAGGGGGGGGCCCTGAAGCTTTCTTT	CASSLGGGPEAFF
NA	NA	TRBV6-5	TRBJ2-5	TGTGCCAGCAGTTACGCTGTTTTGGGGGTTGAGACCCAGTACTTC	CASSYAVLGVETQYF
NA	NA	TRBV27	TRBJ2-6	TGTGCCAGCAGTGTCACCGGGACCTCTGGGGCCAACGTCCTGACTTTC	CASSVTGTSGANVLTF
NA	NA	TRBV29-1	TRBJ2-3	TGCAGCGTTGACCCCCTTCCCGGACACGGCCCCACAGATACGCAGTATTTT	CSVDPLPGHGPTDTQYF
NA	NA	TRBV27	TRBJ2-7	TGTGCCAGCACCGGGGATCTCCACGAGCAGTACTTC	CASTGDLHEQYF
NA	NA	TRBV5-4	TRBJ2-7	TGTGCCAGCAGCTTAACGGGACATCTCTACGAGCAGTACTTC	CASSLTGHLYEQYF
NA	NA	TRBV5-4	TRBJ2-7	TGTGCCAGCAGCCCCATAAGAGGGCCCCACGAGCAGTACTTC	CASSPIRGPHEQYF
NA	NA	TRBV4-3	TRBJ1-5	TGCGCCAGCAGCCAAGATCACATGGCAGAGTATAGCAATCAGCCCCAGCATTTT	CASSQDHMAEYSNQPQHF
NA	TRBD2	TRBV7-9	TRBJ2-7	TGTGCCAGCAGCGGACCGGGACTAGCATCCTACGAGCAGTACTTC	CASSGPGLASYEQYF
NA	TRBD2	TRBV6-6	TRBJ2-5	TGTGCCAGCAGTTACCCTTCGGTGGGACTACCGACCCAGTACTTC	CASSYPSVGLPTQYF
NA	NA	TRBV7-2	TRBJ2-7	TGTGCCAGCAGCCTCGCAAGCTGGGCCGAGCAGTACTTC	CASSLASWAEQYF
NA	NA	TRBV11-2	TRBJ2-1	TGTGCCAGCAGCTCTGCGGGGACGGAGTACAATGAGCAGTTCTTC	CASSSAGTEYNEQFF
NA	NA	TRBV2	TRBJ1-6	TGTGCCAGCAGTGAGGACAGTTGGACACCCCTCCACTTT	CASSEDSWTPLHF
NA	NA	TRBV5-1	TRBJ2-1	TGCGCCAGCAGCTTCCTGAGACAGGGCGGGGTCTTCAATGAGCAGTTCTTC	CASSFLRQGGVFNEQFF
once	TRBD1	TRBV7-9	TRBJ2-1	TGTGCCAGCAGCTTAGCCGCCGGGACAGGGGGAAATGAGCAGTTCTTC	CASSLAAGTGGNEQFF
NA	NA	TRBV6-5	TRBJ2-7	TGTGCCAGCAGTTACTCTTCGGGGAACTACGAGCAGTACTTC	CASSYSSGNYEQYF
NA	NA	TRBV6-6	TRBJ2-7	TGTGCCTCCAGTGAGGGGGTCTCCTACGAGCAGTACTTC	CASSEGVSYEQYF
NA	TRBD1	TRBV6-5	TRBJ2-5	TGTGCCAGCAGGAACAGGGGGCAAGAGACCCAGTACTTC	CASRNRGQETQYF
once	TRBD1	TRBV27	TRBJ2-2	TGTGCCAGCAGTCCCCCGGACAGGGTTTTTCCCGGGGAGCTGTTTTTT	CASSPPDRVFPGELFF
NA	NA	TRBV25-1	TRBJ1-2	TGTGCCAGCAGTGGACATCGGTATGGCTACACCTTC	CASSGHRYGYTF
NA	TRBD2	TRBV6-6	TRBJ2-5	TGTGCCAGCAGTCTAGCGGGGGGCCAAGAGACCCAGTACTTC	CASSLAGGQETQYF